Listed below are T cell receptor beta chains from one sample, sequenced in a study of PD-L1 blockade in urothelial cancer. Method: immunoSEQ multiplex PCR; TCRdb's copy keeps in-frame clones and lacks some. The table shows 30,000 to 40,000 clones, with around 88% occurring only once. Sequencing was performed on PBMCs, taken around atezolizumab (anti-PD-L1) treatment. These receptors originate from a man in his fifties or sixties with urothelial cancer. Each CDR3 is given with its conserved first and last residue. A D gene is named only where the DNA matches it firmly. Clone size is not always given. Where it is, it says once, few, many or a class for expanded clones.

v_call,d_call,clone_size,j_call,cdr3_aa,cdr3_nt
TRBV6-5,TRBD2,.,TRBJ2-1,CASSYRPGTSNGEQFF,TGTGCCAGCAGTTACCGTCCCGGGACTAGTAATGGTGAGCAGTTCTTC
TRBV19,TRBD1,.,TRBJ1-2,CASSIKTGEAVGYTF,TGTGCCAGTAGTATTAAGACAGGGGAAGCGGTTGGCTACACCTTC
TRBV11-2,.,.,TRBJ1-5,CASSLSPARQPQHF,TGTGCCAGCAGCTTGAGTCCGGCGCGGCAGCCCCAGCATTTT
TRBV5-1,TRBD1,once,TRBJ1-2,CASSSTGPNYGYTF,TGCGCCAGCAGCTCGACAGGGCCCAACTATGGCTACACCTTC
TRBV27,TRBD1,.,TRBJ1-5,CASSNDRDRSQPQHF,TGTGCCAGCAGTAACGACAGGGATAGGAGTCAGCCCCAGCATTTT
TRBV28,.,few,TRBJ1-1,CASSPTGDTEAFF,TGTGCCAGCAGCCCAACCGGGGACACTGAAGCTTTCTTT
TRBV21-1,.,.,TRBJ1-2,CASSNNWDLGNYGYTF,TGTGCCAGCAGCAATAATTGGGACTTGGGGAACTATGGCTACACCTTC
TRBV5-1,TRBD2,once,TRBJ2-3,CASSMTSGNTDTQYF,TGCGCCAGCAGCATGACTAGCGGGAACACAGATACGCAGTATTTT
TRBV25-1,.,.,TRBJ2-3,CASSAPTPRTDTQYF,TGTGCCAGCAGTGCGCCAACACCGCGCACAGATACGCAGTATTTT
TRBV5-1,TRBD1,.,TRBJ2-2,CASSPLWTGPNTGELFF,TGCGCCAGCAGCCCCCTTTGGACAGGGCCTAACACCGGGGAGCTGTTTTTT
TRBV7-2,TRBD1,once,TRBJ2-7,CASSPRDRGGFEQYF,TGTGCCAGCAGCCCCCGGGACAGGGGTGGTTTCGAGCAGTACTTC
TRBV5-1,TRBD2,.,TRBJ2-3,CASSSTSGSWDTQYF,TGCGCCAGCAGCTCCACTAGCGGGAGTTGGGATACGCAGTATTTT
TRBV25-1,TRBD1,.,TRBJ1-1,CASSGRQGVYTEAFF,TGTGCCAGCAGTGGAAGACAGGGAGTTTACACTGAAGCTTTCTTT
TRBV27,TRBD1,.,TRBJ1-1,CASSSRDRGQGEAFF,TGTGCCAGCAGTTCCCGGGACAGGGGGCAGGGTGAAGCTTTCTTT
TRBV4-1,.,.,TRBJ2-1,CASSPAAILYNEQFF,TGCGCCAGCAGCCCTGCCGCTATTCTGTACAATGAGCAGTTCTTC
TRBV28,TRBD2,.,TRBJ2-3,CASSSTSSGRGTDTQYF,TGTGCCAGCAGTTCCACCTCCAGCGGGAGGGGCACAGATACGCAGTATTTT